The rows below give T cell receptor beta chains drawn from one sample of a study of blood T cell repertoires in COVID-19. TCRdb keeps only in-frame clones here, not all; method: immunoSEQ multiplex PCR. The sample has more than 250,000 clones; 70% to 90% are singletons. Material for sequencing was peripheral blood. These TCRs come from a woman aged 25-40 years who had recovered from COVID-19. Both conserved end residues are part of each CDR3. Each record gives: CDR3 protein, CDR3 DNA, J gene, V gene, clone size, D gene. D genes are given only for firm matches. Not all rows give a size; the values are once, few, many and, for expanded clones, a class.

CDR3 protein: CASSPRTSGGYEQYF
CDR3 DNA: TGTGCCAGCAGCCCCCGGACTAGCGGGGGTTACGAGCAGTACTTC
J gene: TRBJ2-7
V gene: TRBV7-9
clone size: many
D gene: TRBD2

CDR3 protein: CASSLDPTGRTEAFF
CDR3 DNA: TGTGCCAGCAGCTTAGACCCGACAGGGCGGACTGAAGCTTTCTTT
J gene: TRBJ1-1
V gene: TRBV11-3
clone size: -
D gene: TRBD1

CDR3 protein: CASSDAAGSGNTIYF
CDR3 DNA: TGTGCCAGCAGTGATGCGGCCGGCTCCGGAAACACCATATATTTT
J gene: TRBJ1-3
V gene: TRBV6-1
clone size: few
D gene: -

CDR3 protein: CASSLGTSGGEEQYF
CDR3 DNA: TGCGCCAGCAGCCTCGGGACTAGCGGGGGGGAAGAGCAGTACTTC
J gene: TRBJ2-7
V gene: TRBV5-1
clone size: few
D gene: TRBD2

CDR3 protein: CASNRDYNTGELFF
CDR3 DNA: TGCGCCAGCAACCGGGACTACAACACCGGGGAGCTGTTTTTT
J gene: TRBJ2-2
V gene: TRBV5-1
clone size: -
D gene: TRBD2

CDR3 protein: CASSVTGTNYGYTF
CDR3 DNA: TGTGCCAGCAGCGTAACAGGGACAAACTATGGCTACACCTTC
J gene: TRBJ1-2
V gene: TRBV5-6
clone size: once
D gene: -

CDR3 protein: CASSQSGLAYYEQYF
CDR3 DNA: TGTGCCAGCAGCCAATCGGGACTAGCGTACTACGAGCAGTACTTC
J gene: TRBJ2-7
V gene: TRBV14
clone size: -
D gene: TRBD2

CDR3 protein: CASSQDPLRKYF
CDR3 DNA: TGCGCCAGCAGCCAAGATCCCCTACGAAAGTACTTC
J gene: TRBJ2-7
V gene: TRBV4-1
clone size: -
D gene: -

CDR3 protein: CASTGSLLNYGYTF
CDR3 DNA: TGTGCTAGTACCGGGTCCCTCCTTAACTATGGCTACACCTTC
J gene: TRBJ1-2
V gene: TRBV12-5
clone size: -
D gene: -

CDR3 protein: CASSWSGQGVYGYTF
CDR3 DNA: TGTGCCAGCAGTTGGTCCGGACAGGGGGTCTATGGCTACACCTTC
J gene: TRBJ1-2
V gene: TRBV27
clone size: -
D gene: TRBD1

CDR3 protein: CASGRLAGEETQYF
CDR3 DNA: TGTGCCAGCGGTCGTCTAGCGGGGGAAGAGACCCAGTACTTC
J gene: TRBJ2-5
V gene: TRBV7-9
clone size: -
D gene: TRBD2

CDR3 protein: CASSFRSSGLTDTQYF
CDR3 DNA: TGTGCCAGCAGCTTTCGAAGTAGCGGCCTCACAGATACGCAGTATTTT
J gene: TRBJ2-3
V gene: TRBV7-2
clone size: -
D gene: -

CDR3 protein: CASSLPGPLHF
CDR3 DNA: TGTGCCAGCAGTTTGCCGGGACCCCTCCACTTT
J gene: TRBJ1-6
V gene: TRBV28
clone size: -
D gene: -

CDR3 protein: CASLDRGGTEAFF
CDR3 DNA: TGTGCCAGCCTCGATAGAGGGGGCACTGAAGCTTTCTTT
J gene: TRBJ1-1
V gene: TRBV6-5
clone size: -
D gene: -

CDR3 protein: CASSDSRAGGYTF
CDR3 DNA: TGTGCCAGCAGTGACTCCAGGGCCGGGGGCTACACCTTC
J gene: TRBJ1-2
V gene: TRBV6-4
clone size: -
D gene: -

CDR3 protein: CASSLGVRTSDTGELFF
CDR3 DNA: TGTGCCAGCAGCTTAGGTGTTCGGACTAGCGATACCGGGGAGCTGTTTTTT
J gene: TRBJ2-2
V gene: TRBV11-2
clone size: -
D gene: TRBD2

CDR3 protein: CASSSQDRGAQHF
CDR3 DNA: TGTGCCAGCAGCTCACAGGACCGGGGGGCCCAGCATTTT
J gene: TRBJ1-5
V gene: TRBV3-1/TRBV3-2
clone size: -
D gene: -

CDR3 protein: CASSDRSRGLNTIYF
CDR3 DNA: TGCGCCAGCAGCGACCGTTCCAGGGGGCTAAACACCATATATTTT
J gene: TRBJ1-3
V gene: TRBV4-1
clone size: few
D gene: TRBD1

CDR3 protein: CASSSPVEVGEQFF
CDR3 DNA: TGTGCCAGCAGTTCCCCCGTAGAGGTCGGCGAGCAGTTCTTC
J gene: TRBJ2-1
V gene: TRBV28
clone size: once
D gene: -

CDR3 protein: CASSSIQGANVLTF
CDR3 DNA: TGTGCCAGCAGCTCCATACAGGGGGCCAACGTCCTGACTTTC
J gene: TRBJ2-6
V gene: TRBV7-9
clone size: -
D gene: -

CDR3 protein: CSVGDRVGYNEQFF
CDR3 DNA: TGCAGCGTTGGGGACAGGGTGGGCTACAATGAGCAGTTCTTC
J gene: TRBJ2-1
V gene: TRBV29-1
clone size: -
D gene: TRBD1

CDR3 protein: CASSLVPGGNSPLHF
CDR3 DNA: TGTGCCAGCAGCTTAGTACCCGGGGGGAATTCACCCCTCCACTTT
J gene: TRBJ1-6
V gene: TRBV7-6
clone size: -
D gene: -

CDR3 protein: CASSLAQDYGYTF
CDR3 DNA: TGTGCCAGCAGTCTGGCGCAGGATTATGGCTACACCTTC
J gene: TRBJ1-2
V gene: TRBV2
clone size: -
D gene: -

CDR3 protein: CATSSYPGVGNQPQHF
CDR3 DNA: TGTGCCACCAGCAGCTATCCAGGGGTCGGCAATCAGCCCCAGCATTTT
J gene: TRBJ1-5
V gene: TRBV15
clone size: -
D gene: -

CDR3 protein: CASSRAGTNTGELFF
CDR3 DNA: TGTGCCAGCTCACGAGCGGGGACGAACACCGGGGAGCTGTTTTTT
J gene: TRBJ2-2
V gene: TRBV18
clone size: once
D gene: TRBD2

CDR3 protein: CASSARAGGQYNEQFF
CDR3 DNA: TGTGCCAGCAGCGCCCGAGCGGGAGGCCAGTACAATGAGCAGTTCTTC
J gene: TRBJ2-1
V gene: TRBV7-8
clone size: -
D gene: TRBD2

CDR3 protein: CASSLTSGALGPQETQYF
CDR3 DNA: TGTGCCAGCAGTTTGACTAGCGGGGCTTTGGGGCCCCAAGAGACCCAGTACTTC
J gene: TRBJ2-5
V gene: TRBV2
clone size: -
D gene: TRBD2

CDR3 protein: CASSTSENTEAFF
CDR3 DNA: TGTGCCAGCAGTACCTCAGAGAACACTGAAGCTTTCTTT
J gene: TRBJ1-1
V gene: TRBV6-5
clone size: -
D gene: -

CDR3 protein: CATSDRTGQFF
CDR3 DNA: TGTGCCACCAGTGATAGGACAGGACAGTTCTTC
J gene: TRBJ2-1
V gene: TRBV24-1
clone size: -
D gene: TRBD1

CDR3 protein: CASIGRASNTDTQYF
CDR3 DNA: TGTGCCAGCATCGGGCGGGCCTCGAACACAGATACGCAGTATTTT
J gene: TRBJ2-3
V gene: TRBV6-6
clone size: few
D gene: -

CDR3 protein: CASTYYGALGYEQYF
CDR3 DNA: TGTGCCAGCACCTACTATGGTGCTTTGGGCTACGAGCAGTACTTC
J gene: TRBJ2-7
V gene: TRBV6-5
clone size: few
D gene: -

CDR3 protein: CASSPVTGTSVTDTQYF
CDR3 DNA: TGTGCCAGCAGTCCCGTAACCGGGACTAGTGTCACAGATACGCAGTATTTT
J gene: TRBJ2-3
V gene: TRBV6-2/TRBV6-3
clone size: -
D gene: TRBD2

CDR3 protein: CASSEAVAGDETQYF
CDR3 DNA: TGTGCCAGCAGTGAAGCGGTAGCGGGGGACGAGACCCAGTACTTC
J gene: TRBJ2-5
V gene: TRBV2
clone size: -
D gene: TRBD2